The rows below give T cell receptor beta chains drawn from one sample of a study of T cell repertoires in aging, cancer and after chemotherapy. TCRdb redid the calling of the multiplex PCR reads with MiXCR, one entry per CDR3 protein. The sample records 8,500 to 10,000 distinct CDR3 sequences, roughly 35% being singletons. The source material was blood. These receptors were obtained from a human donor in good health. The CDR3 runs from the conserved cysteine through the conserved F or W. Fields, in order: clone size, J gene, D gene, V gene, CDR3 DNA, CDR3 protein. D genes are given only for firm matches. Size values are once, few and many counts, or a class for expanded clones, and some rows have none.

clone_size: -; j_call: TRBJ2-7; d_call: TRBD1; v_call: TRBV6-1; cdr3_nt: TGTGCCAGTAGGGACAGGGAAACGGGCACGGCCTACGAGCAGTACTTC; cdr3_aa: CASRDRETGTAYEQYF
clone_size: -; j_call: TRBJ2-7; d_call: TRBD2; v_call: TRBV11-2; cdr3_nt: TGTGCCAGCAGCCCGGGAGGACTAGCGGGAGTCCACGAGCAGTACTTC; cdr3_aa: CASSPGGLAGVHEQYF
clone_size: few; j_call: TRBJ2-1; d_call: TRBD2; v_call: TRBV6-6; cdr3_nt: TGTGCCAGCACCGTACTAGCGGGGCTCAATGAGCAGTTCTTC; cdr3_aa: CASTVLAGLNEQFF
clone_size: -; j_call: TRBJ2-7; d_call: -; v_call: TRBV6-1; cdr3_nt: TGTGCCAGCAGTGAAGTTCCCTCCGGGACCGGACTTTACGAGCAGTACTTC; cdr3_aa: CASSEVPSGTGLYEQYF
clone_size: -; j_call: TRBJ2-1; d_call: -; v_call: TRBV12-3/TRBV12-4; cdr3_nt: TGTGCCAGCAAAACCCTCGGCGCTTTGGCGTACGTATACAATGAGCAGTTCTTC; cdr3_aa: CASKTLGALAYVYNEQFF
clone_size: -; j_call: TRBJ1-6; d_call: TRBD1; v_call: TRBV27; cdr3_nt: TGTGCCAGCAGGGAAGGGACAGCTTATAATTCACCCCTCCACTTT; cdr3_aa: CASREGTAYNSPLHF
clone_size: once; j_call: TRBJ2-3; d_call: TRBD2; v_call: TRBV12-3/TRBV12-4; cdr3_nt: TGTGCCAGCAGTTTCTCGACAACTACGTACGCGGGGGACACAGATACGCAGTATTTT; cdr3_aa: CASSFSTTTYAGDTDTQYF
clone_size: few; j_call: TRBJ2-5; d_call: TRBD1; v_call: TRBV13; cdr3_nt: TGTGCCAGCAGCTTAGGGGAGGGACAGGGGACCCAGTACTTC; cdr3_aa: CASSLGEGQGTQYF
clone_size: -; j_call: TRBJ2-6; d_call: -; v_call: TRBV5-1; cdr3_nt: TGCGCCAGCAGATCCGGTAATCCTGGGGCCAACGTCCTGACTTTC; cdr3_aa: CASRSGNPGANVLTF
clone_size: -; j_call: TRBJ2-1; d_call: TRBD2; v_call: TRBV19; cdr3_nt: TGTGCCAGTAGTATTAGTCCTAGCGGGAGGACTGAGCAGTTCTTC; cdr3_aa: CASSISPSGRTEQFF
clone_size: -; j_call: TRBJ1-4; d_call: TRBD1; v_call: TRBV19; cdr3_nt: TGTGCCAGTAGTCGGGACAGGTATGAAAAACTGTTTTTT; cdr3_aa: CASSRDRYEKLFF
clone_size: medium-sized; j_call: TRBJ2-3; d_call: TRBD2; v_call: TRBV19; cdr3_nt: TGTGCCAGTAGTCAGCGGGGTTACACAGATACGCAGTATTTT; cdr3_aa: CASSQRGYTDTQYF
clone_size: -; j_call: TRBJ2-5; d_call: -; v_call: TRBV15; cdr3_nt: TGTGCCACCAGCACCTCGAATGGGGAGACCCAGTACTTC; cdr3_aa: CATSTSNGETQYF
clone_size: medium-sized; j_call: TRBJ2-7; d_call: -; v_call: TRBV19; cdr3_nt: TGTGCCAGTAGTAGGGGACCTGCTTACGAGCAGTACTTC; cdr3_aa: CASSRGPAYEQYF
clone_size: -; j_call: TRBJ2-2; d_call: -; v_call: TRBV6-4; cdr3_nt: TGTGCCAGCAGTCCCACGGGGGACACCGGGGAGCTGTTTTTT; cdr3_aa: CASSPTGDTGELFF
clone_size: few; j_call: TRBJ1-1; d_call: TRBD1; v_call: TRBV19; cdr3_nt: TGTGCCAGTAGTACAGGGGGCCTCACTGAAGCTTTCTTT; cdr3_aa: CASSTGGLTEAFF
clone_size: few; j_call: TRBJ1-1; d_call: -; v_call: TRBV5-4; cdr3_nt: TGTGCCAGCAGCTTCCCCCCCGGGGTGGGTGACACTGAAGCTTTCTTT; cdr3_aa: CASSFPPGVGDTEAFF
clone_size: few; j_call: TRBJ2-7; d_call: -; v_call: TRBV5-5; cdr3_nt: TGTGCCAGCAGCTTGGACGCCAACGAGCAGTACTTC; cdr3_aa: CASSLDANEQYF
clone_size: few; j_call: TRBJ1-2; d_call: -; v_call: TRBV29-1; cdr3_nt: TGCAGCGTTTTGACACCTTTGAACTATGGCTACACCTTC; cdr3_aa: CSVLTPLNYGYTF
clone_size: few; j_call: TRBJ1-1; d_call: -; v_call: TRBV27; cdr3_nt: TGTGCCAGCAGTTTAGGGACCTGGGGCACTGAAGCTTTCTTT; cdr3_aa: CASSLGTWGTEAFF
clone_size: few; j_call: TRBJ2-1; d_call: TRBD2; v_call: TRBV19; cdr3_nt: TGTGCCAGTAGTATAGGCGGGGGGCAAGCCCCCAATGAGCAGTTCTTC; cdr3_aa: CASSIGGGQAPNEQFF
clone_size: -; j_call: TRBJ2-3; d_call: -; v_call: TRBV11-1; cdr3_nt: TGCGCCAGCAGCTTAGGAGGTGGCACAGATACGCAGTATTTT; cdr3_aa: CASSLGGGTDTQYF
clone_size: few; j_call: TRBJ1-4; d_call: -; v_call: TRBV19; cdr3_nt: TGTGCCAGTAGTGTACAGGGCGAAACTAATGAAAAACTGTTTTTT; cdr3_aa: CASSVQGETNEKLFF
clone_size: few; j_call: TRBJ2-7; d_call: -; v_call: TRBV11-2; cdr3_nt: TGTGCCAGCAGCCTTCTACGAGATTCCTACGAGCAGTACTTC; cdr3_aa: CASSLLRDSYEQYF
clone_size: -; j_call: TRBJ2-1; d_call: TRBD2; v_call: TRBV5-1; cdr3_nt: TGCGCCTCGTCTCGGGAGGTCCTGAAGGATGAGCAGTTCTTC; cdr3_aa: CASSREVLKDEQFF
clone_size: once; j_call: TRBJ1-1; d_call: -; v_call: TRBV5-6; cdr3_nt: TGTGCCAGCAGCTTAGGGGCAGCGAACACTGAAGCTTTCTTT; cdr3_aa: CASSLGAANTEAFF
clone_size: -; j_call: TRBJ1-1; d_call: -; v_call: TRBV11-1; cdr3_nt: TGTGCCAGCAGCGTATCGGGAGTTGACTTAGAAGCTTTCTTT; cdr3_aa: CASSVSGVDLEAFF